This TCR beta chain originates from a study of cytomegalovirus exposure and HLA in healthy donors. The overall study: When 398 donors were genotyped, roughly 80% of them were found to fall in the Caucasian-associated ancestry cluster. General study points: Most TCR sequences proved rare, with some public TCRs found in many donors.

CDR1 is SGDLS, CDR2 YYNGEE, per germline. This CDR3 spans 17 amino acids. Turning to this clone: Antigen unknown. One junction end does not reproduce the germline sequence, and a read error may be involved.

PCR was performed using 60 Vbeta and 13 Jbeta primers. Assay: immunoSEQ multiplex PCR; the TCRdb copy retains only in-frame clones and omits some. The sample holds 200,000 to 250,000 clones, about 85% seen once. The sample taken for sequencing was PBMCs. This rearrangement joins TRBV9 to TRBJ2-7; 15 bases are shared with TRBD2. The TCR sequence derives from a human donor in good health. The CDR3 region has the DNA TGTGCCAGCAGCGGAGGACTAGCGGGAGGGGATTTTTACGAGCAGCACTTC. Amino acid sequence: CASSGGLAGGDFYEQHF.